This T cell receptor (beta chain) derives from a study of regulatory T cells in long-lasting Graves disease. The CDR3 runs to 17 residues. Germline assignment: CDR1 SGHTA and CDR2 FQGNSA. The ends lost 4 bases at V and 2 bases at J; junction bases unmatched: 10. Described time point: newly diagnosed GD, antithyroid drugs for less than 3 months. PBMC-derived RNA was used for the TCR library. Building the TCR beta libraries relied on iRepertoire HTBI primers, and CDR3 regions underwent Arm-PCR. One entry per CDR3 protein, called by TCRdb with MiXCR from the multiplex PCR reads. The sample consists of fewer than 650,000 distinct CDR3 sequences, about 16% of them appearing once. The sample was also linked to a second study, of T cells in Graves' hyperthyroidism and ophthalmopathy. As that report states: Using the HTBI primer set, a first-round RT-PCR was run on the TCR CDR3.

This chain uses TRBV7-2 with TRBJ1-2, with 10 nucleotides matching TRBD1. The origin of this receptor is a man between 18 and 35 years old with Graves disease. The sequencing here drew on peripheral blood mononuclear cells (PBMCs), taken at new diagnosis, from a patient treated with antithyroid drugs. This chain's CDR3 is CASSYARDRGSNYGYTF. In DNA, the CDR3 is TGTGCCAGCAGCTACGCGCGGGACAGGGGCTCCAACTATGGCTACACCTTC.